This paragraph reports one TCR beta chain. Its specificity is not known. This sample is part of a study of beta chain features in type 1 diabetes. Points from the study as a whole: Across patients, naive, central memory and Treg TCRB repertoires exhibited apparently greater similarity than was observed across healthy donors.

From germline, CDR1 is SGDLS and CDR2 YYNGEE. The junction had 9 bases not matched to a gene; V was cut back by 0 bases and J by 2 bases. The CDR3 runs 17 residues. Reverse transcribing all isolated RNA meant expressed TCRB transcripts were sequenced. Libraries were prepared by immunoSEQ multiplex PCR; TCRdb keeps only in-frame clonotypes and omits some of them. The table includes approximately 340,000 clones, roughly 16% detected once. Source material: naive CD4+ T cells from blood. The TCR originated in a woman aged 18-30 years in good health. V and J are TRBV9 and TRBJ2-3, with 7 positions matching TRBD2. DNA of the CDR3: TGTGCCAGCAGCGTAGACGGAAGCGGGGCTACCACAGATACGCAGTATTTT. As protein: CASSVDGSGATTDTQYF.